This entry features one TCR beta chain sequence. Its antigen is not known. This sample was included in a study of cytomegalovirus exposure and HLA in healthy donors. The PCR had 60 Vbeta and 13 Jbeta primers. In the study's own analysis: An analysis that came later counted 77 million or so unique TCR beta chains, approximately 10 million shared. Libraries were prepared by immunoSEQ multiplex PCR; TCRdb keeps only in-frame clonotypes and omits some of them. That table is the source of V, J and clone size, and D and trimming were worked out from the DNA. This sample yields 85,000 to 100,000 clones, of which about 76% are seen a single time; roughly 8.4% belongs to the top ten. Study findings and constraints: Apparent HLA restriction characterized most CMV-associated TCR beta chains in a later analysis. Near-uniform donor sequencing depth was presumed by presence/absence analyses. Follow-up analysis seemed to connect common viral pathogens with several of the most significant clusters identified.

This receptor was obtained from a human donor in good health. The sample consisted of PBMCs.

CDR3 nucleotide sequence: TGTGCCAGCAGTCCGAGACCAGGGACACTCGGGAACGAGCAGTACTTC. It yields the protein CASSPRPGTLGNEQYF. The V and J genes are TRBV7-2 and TRBJ2-7; D perhaps matches TRBD1 (6 bases). The germline gives CDR1 SGHTA, CDR2 FQGNSA. The CDR3 has 16 amino acids. With 6 bases removed from V and 5 bases from J, the gap between germline ends came to 23 bases.